These T cell receptor beta chains were read from a single sample in a study of beta chain features in type 1 diabetes. Assay used: immunoSEQ multiplex PCR; TCRdb lists only in-frame clones, some missing. The sample includes about 400,000 clones, 10% to 15% of them seen just once. Sequencing was performed on naive CD4+ T cells from blood. The receptor set was obtained from a man aged 18 to 30 in good health. CDR3s include the opening cysteine and the closing phenylalanine or tryptophan. A D gene is named only where the DNA matches it firmly. Clone sizes are given selectively: once, few, many, or a class where the clone is expanded.

clone size: few
J gene: TRBJ1-5
V gene: TRBV6-6
D gene: .
CDR3 protein: CASSPRAGGQPQHF
CDR3 DNA: TGTGCCAGCAGTCCCCGGGCAGGAGGGCAGCCCCAGCATTTT

clone size: few
J gene: TRBJ2-3
V gene: TRBV2
D gene: .
CDR3 protein: CASSGLEPTDTQYF
CDR3 DNA: TGTGCCAGCAGTGGGTTAGAACCCACAGATACGCAGTATTTT

clone size: .
J gene: TRBJ1-1
V gene: TRBV11-2
D gene: .
CDR3 protein: CASSRRDTEAFF
CDR3 DNA: TGTGCCAGCAGTAGGAGGGACACTGAAGCTTTCTTT

clone size: few
J gene: TRBJ1-6
V gene: TRBV11-2
D gene: .
CDR3 protein: CASSFRGYNSPLHF
CDR3 DNA: TGTGCCAGCAGCTTCAGAGGGTATAATTCACCCCTCCACTTT

clone size: .
J gene: TRBJ2-2
V gene: TRBV7-3
D gene: .
CDR3 protein: CASSSRRGLSTGELFF
CDR3 DNA: TGTGCCAGCAGTAGTCGCAGGGGCTTGTCTACCGGGGAGCTGTTTTTT

clone size: few
J gene: TRBJ2-6
V gene: TRBV25-1
D gene: TRBD1
CDR3 protein: CASRDRGSGANVLTF
CDR3 DNA: TGTGCCAGCAGGGACAGGGGTTCTGGGGCCAACGTCCTGACTTTC

clone size: few
J gene: TRBJ2-7
V gene: TRBV5-4
D gene: .
CDR3 protein: CASSLAGSYEQYF
CDR3 DNA: TGTGCCAGCAGCTTGGCCGGGAGCTACGAGCAGTACTTC

clone size: .
J gene: TRBJ1-3
V gene: TRBV23-1
D gene: .
CDR3 protein: CASSPRGRNTIYF
CDR3 DNA: TGCGCCAGCAGTCCGCGGGGCAGAAACACCATATATTTT

clone size: few
J gene: TRBJ2-7
V gene: TRBV5-6
D gene: .
CDR3 protein: CASSLLVGPASRNEQYF
CDR3 DNA: TGTGCCAGCAGCTTGTTAGTTGGGCCCGCATCTCGGAACGAGCAGTACTTC

clone size: .
J gene: TRBJ2-3
V gene: TRBV12-5
D gene: TRBD1
CDR3 protein: CASGLGQGKMDTQYF
CDR3 DNA: TGTGCTAGTGGTTTGGGACAGGGGAAAATGGATACGCAGTATTTT

clone size: .
J gene: TRBJ2-7
V gene: TRBV13
D gene: .
CDR3 protein: CASSFYGRRGYEQYF
CDR3 DNA: TGTGCCAGCAGCTTTTATGGCCGGAGGGGCTACGAGCAGTACTTC

clone size: .
J gene: TRBJ2-7
V gene: TRBV7-2
D gene: .
CDR3 protein: CASRLGYEQYF
CDR3 DNA: TGTGCCAGCAGACTCGGGTACGAGCAGTACTTC

clone size: .
J gene: TRBJ1-2
V gene: TRBV30
D gene: .
CDR3 protein: CAWSGTGVYGYTF
CDR3 DNA: TGTGCCTGGAGTGGAACAGGAGTATATGGCTACACCTTC

clone size: .
J gene: TRBJ2-2
V gene: TRBV7-2
D gene: .
CDR3 protein: CASSSFSANTGELFF
CDR3 DNA: TGTGCCAGCAGCTCCTTCTCAGCGAACACCGGGGAGCTGTTTTTT

clone size: .
J gene: TRBJ1-6
V gene: TRBV9
D gene: TRBD1
CDR3 protein: CASSTGDPFNSPLHF
CDR3 DNA: TGTGCCAGCAGTACAGGGGACCCGTTTAATTCACCCCTCCACTTT

clone size: once
J gene: TRBJ1-1
V gene: TRBV11-2
D gene: TRBD1
CDR3 protein: CASSLRDSSMNTEAFF
CDR3 DNA: TGTGCCAGCAGCCTCAGGGACAGCAGCATGAACACTGAAGCTTTCTTT

clone size: .
J gene: TRBJ2-7
V gene: TRBV6-6
D gene: .
CDR3 protein: CASSAGRYEQYF
CDR3 DNA: TGTGCCAGCAGCGCGGGGAGATACGAGCAGTACTTC

clone size: few
J gene: TRBJ2-1
V gene: TRBV11-1
D gene: .
CDR3 protein: CASSLARGNEQFF
CDR3 DNA: TGTGCCAGCAGCTTAGCGCGTGGTAATGAGCAGTTCTTC

clone size: few
J gene: TRBJ2-1
V gene: TRBV5-6
D gene: .
CDR3 protein: CASSLSPTLFNEQFF
CDR3 DNA: TGTGCCAGCAGCTTGTCTCCCACTCTGTTCAATGAGCAGTTCTTC

clone size: few
J gene: TRBJ1-2
V gene: TRBV30
D gene: TRBD1
CDR3 protein: CAGRDSSNYGYTF
CDR3 DNA: TGTGCCGGCCGGGACAGCAGTAACTATGGCTACACCTTC

clone size: .
J gene: TRBJ2-7
V gene: TRBV7-9
D gene: TRBD1
CDR3 protein: CASSPRDRGYEQYF
CDR3 DNA: TGTGCCAGCAGCCCCCGGGACAGGGGATACGAGCAGTACTTC

clone size: .
J gene: TRBJ1-1
V gene: TRBV13
D gene: .
CDR3 protein: CASSLVKAGDDTEAFF
CDR3 DNA: TGTGCCAGCAGCTTAGTAAAGGCAGGGGATGACACTGAAGCTTTCTTT

clone size: .
J gene: TRBJ1-1
V gene: TRBV6-5
D gene: .
CDR3 protein: CASSYSYRVTEAFF
CDR3 DNA: TGTGCCAGCAGTTACTCCTACAGGGTAACTGAAGCTTTCTTT

clone size: .
J gene: TRBJ2-1
V gene: TRBV18
D gene: .
CDR3 protein: CASSPVAHEQFF
CDR3 DNA: TGTGCCAGCTCACCGGTAGCCCATGAGCAGTTCTTC

clone size: few
J gene: TRBJ2-1
V gene: TRBV4-1
D gene: TRBD2
CDR3 protein: CASSLLAGPNEQFF
CDR3 DNA: TGCGCCAGCAGCCTACTAGCGGGACCCAATGAGCAGTTCTTC

clone size: .
J gene: TRBJ2-7
V gene: TRBV30
D gene: .
CDR3 protein: CAWRYDDYEQYF
CDR3 DNA: TGTGCCTGGAGATACGATGACTACGAGCAGTACTTC

clone size: few
J gene: TRBJ2-5
V gene: TRBV5-1
D gene: TRBD1
CDR3 protein: CASSLTGTGGQETQYF
CDR3 DNA: TGCGCCAGCAGTTTAACCGGGACAGGGGGACAAGAGACCCAGTACTTC